This paragraph covers one T cell receptor beta chain sequence. This clone's antigen is unknown. Per-base qualities were not stored, and no clone one base away is much larger. For TCRbeta CDR3 sequencing, genomic DNA from the sorted cells was extracted using the QIAGEN DNeasy Blood and Tissue Kit. High-throughput TCRbeta CDR3 sequencing was carried out commercially through immunoSEQ, with PCR amplification with bias correction and internal controls included. The authors' analysis ran thus. Unique productive TCRbeta sequences were defined by CDR3 nucleotide sequence when primers matched and otherwise by CDR3 amino acid sequence together with Vbeta and Jbeta genes. Sorting error was corrected by removing sequences shared between sorted populations at a frequency ratio of 2:1 or less, and the remaining shared sequences were assigned to the higher population. A sequence counted as donor-reactive if, in CFSE-low cells, the sequence had a frequency of at least 0.01% and was expanded at least 5-fold compared with unstimulated cells. Repertoire divergence was quantified by Jensen-Shannon divergence calculated from the top 100 TCRbeta sequences ranked by frequency. For samples with multiple sequencing runs, sorting error was corrected separately for each run before the runs were pooled. This is the immuneACCESS table as TCRdb keeps it, with only in-frame sequences that have V and J called. A part of the clones is gone; compared with another copy, unresolved V genes explain less than half, and the rest is unexplained. Clone size and the V and J calls come from that table; the DNA yielded D and trimming. The sample profile shows some 74,000 clones; roughly 90% of them were found once. Approximately 0.33% of the sample rests with the top ten.

The time point label for this specimen denotes: blood sample drawn before combined kidney and bone marrow transplant. Thawed PBMCs were FACS-sorted into unstimulated Tregs (CD4+CD25+CD127-), CD4+ non-Tregs (CD4+CD25-), CD4 cells and CD8 cells. Before Treg sorting, thawed PBMCs were rested overnight at 37°C with around 200 IU/ml IL-2. Patients were several combined kidney and bone marrow transplant recipients from the ITN036ST trial, and only these trial subjects had samples available. Healthy control blood was processed to PBMCs by Ficoll density gradient and cryopreserved, and patient PBMCs were collected before and after transplant. The record originates from a study of Tregs in tolerant kidney transplant recipients (dated by TCRdb to about 2019). Some background on the complete study: The transplants used related donors along with nonmyeloablative bone marrow transplantation, and in the human trials mixed chimerism was transient. Before combined kidney and bone marrow transplantation, this study identified donor-specific regulatory T cells using TCRbeta sequencing and then followed those same cells after transplant. What the study reported, not specific to this receptor: Donor-specific Treg expansion exceeded global Treg expansion in tolerant patients, suggesting antigen-driven rather than nonspecific expansion. Biological reproducibility was not directly addressed, though technical replication error appeared minimal. For some patients the PCR primers changed over time, which made it impossible to compare the samples from those patients at the nucleotide level. Expanding Tregs with activated donor B cells appeared to identify the most biologically relevant and donor-specific TCRbeta repertoire. The study was constrained by small patient numbers, and validation of the findings is required in larger populations and under other immunosuppression protocols.

The CDR3 spans 14 residues, from the cysteine through the phenylalanine. The kept DNA is CDR3 alone, 42 bases in frame from the first base. Deletion took 7 bases off V and 3 bases off J, with a span of 12 bases between the germline ends. CDR1 is given as MNHNY and CDR2 as SVGAGI, both from the germline V gene (reference sequence). Material: Tregs from blood, obtained before the transplant. The clonotype originates from a human donor who received a combined kidney and bone marrow transplant. Here the chain combines TRBV6-6 and TRBJ2-2, with the D gene uncertain. The CDR3 region: CASTVTRDTGELFF. The bases are TGTGCCAGCACCGTGACACGGGACACCGGGGAGCTGTTTTTT.